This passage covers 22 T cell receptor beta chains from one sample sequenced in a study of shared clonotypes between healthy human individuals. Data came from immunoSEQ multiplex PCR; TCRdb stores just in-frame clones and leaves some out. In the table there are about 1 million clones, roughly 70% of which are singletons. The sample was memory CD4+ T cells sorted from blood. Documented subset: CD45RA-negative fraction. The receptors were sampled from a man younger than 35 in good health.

The CDR3 here is CATQPVTGTWNTGELFF. The CDR3, as DNA: TGTGCCACCCAGCCGGTTACAGGGACCTGGAACACCGGGGAGCTGTTTTTT. V usage is TRBV27 and J usage is TRBJ2-2; a possible D gene is TRBD1 (6 bases). CDR3 length: 17 amino acids. CDR1 is MNHEY, CDR2 SMNVEV, per germline (reference sequence). V gave up 10 bases and J gave up 1 base, with 22 bases separating them.

In DNA, the CDR3 is TGTGCCAGTAGTACCCCTGGGCAGTTCTACGAGCAGTACTTC. Translating it yields CASSTPGQFYEQYF. The chain carries TRBV19 and TRBJ2-7; D not resolved. The V gene's germline CDR1 is LNHDA and CDR2 SQIVND (reference sequence). CDR3 length: 14 amino acids. V lost 4 bases and J 3 bases, leaving 13 bases between the germline ends.

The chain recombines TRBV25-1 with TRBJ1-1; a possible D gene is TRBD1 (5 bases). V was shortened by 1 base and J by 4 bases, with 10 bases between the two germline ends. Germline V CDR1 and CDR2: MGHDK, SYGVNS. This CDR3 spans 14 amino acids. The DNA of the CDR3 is TGTGCCAGCAGTGAATCCGGGGCAGGCACTGAAGCTTTCTTT. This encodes CASSESGAGTEAFF. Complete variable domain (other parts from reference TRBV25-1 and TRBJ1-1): EADIYQTPRYLVIGTGKKITLECSQTMGHDKMYWYQQDPGMELHLIHYSYGVNSTEKGDLSSESTVSRIRTEHFPLTLESARPSHTSQYLCASSESGAGTEAFFGQGTRLTVV.

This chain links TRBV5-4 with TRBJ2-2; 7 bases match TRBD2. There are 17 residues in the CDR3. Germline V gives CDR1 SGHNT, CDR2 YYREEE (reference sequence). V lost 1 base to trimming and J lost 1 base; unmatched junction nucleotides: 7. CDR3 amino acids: CASSLFGRGKNTGELFF. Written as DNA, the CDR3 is TGTGCCAGCAGCTTGTTCGGGCGGGGGAAGAACACCGGGGAGCTGTTTTTT.

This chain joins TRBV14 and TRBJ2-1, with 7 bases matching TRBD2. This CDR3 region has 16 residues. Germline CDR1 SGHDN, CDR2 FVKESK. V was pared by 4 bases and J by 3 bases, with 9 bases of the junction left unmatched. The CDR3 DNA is TGTGCCAGCAGCCGGCTCTCGGGAGGAGGCTACAATGAGCAGTTCTTC. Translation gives CASSRLSGGGYNEQFF.

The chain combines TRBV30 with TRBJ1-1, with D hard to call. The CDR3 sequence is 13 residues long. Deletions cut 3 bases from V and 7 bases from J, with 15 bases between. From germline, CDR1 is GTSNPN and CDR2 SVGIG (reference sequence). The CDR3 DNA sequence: TGTGCCTGGAGCGAGACCGCCCGGGGTGAAGCTTTCTTT. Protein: CAWSETARGEAFF.

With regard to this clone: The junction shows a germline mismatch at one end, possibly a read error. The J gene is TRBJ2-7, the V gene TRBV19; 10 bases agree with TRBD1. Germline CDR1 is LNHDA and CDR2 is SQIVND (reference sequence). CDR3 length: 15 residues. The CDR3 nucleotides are TGTGCCAGTAGTATCCGACAGGGGGCTTCCTCCGAGCAGTACTTC. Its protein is CASSIRQGASSEQYF.

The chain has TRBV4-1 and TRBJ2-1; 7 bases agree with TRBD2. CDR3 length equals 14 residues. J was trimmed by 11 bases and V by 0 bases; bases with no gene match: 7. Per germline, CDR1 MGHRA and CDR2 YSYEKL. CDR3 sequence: CASSQDHRLAQQFF. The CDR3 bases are TGCGCCAGCAGCCAAGATCATAGACTAGCACAGCAGTTCTTC.

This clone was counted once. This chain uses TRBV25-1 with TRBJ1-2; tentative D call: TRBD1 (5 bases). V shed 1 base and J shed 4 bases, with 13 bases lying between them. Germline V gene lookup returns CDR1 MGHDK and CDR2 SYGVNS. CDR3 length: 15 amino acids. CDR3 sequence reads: CASSEWGESPYGYTF. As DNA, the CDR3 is TGTGCCAGCAGTGAATGGGGGGAATCTCCCTATGGCTACACCTTC.

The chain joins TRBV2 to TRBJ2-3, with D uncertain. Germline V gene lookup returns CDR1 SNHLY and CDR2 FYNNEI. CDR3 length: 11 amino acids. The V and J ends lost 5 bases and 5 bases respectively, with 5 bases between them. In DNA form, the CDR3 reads TGTGCCAGCAGTCCGGGAGATACGCAGTATTTT. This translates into CASSPGDTQYF.

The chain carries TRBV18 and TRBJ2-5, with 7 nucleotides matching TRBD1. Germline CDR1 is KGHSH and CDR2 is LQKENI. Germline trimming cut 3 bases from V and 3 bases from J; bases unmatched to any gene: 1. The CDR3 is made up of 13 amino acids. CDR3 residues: CASSPTGEETQYF. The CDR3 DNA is TGTGCCAGCTCACCCACAGGGGAAGAGACCCAGTACTTC.

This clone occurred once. The CDR3 protein is CASVGLAETQYF. The CDR3, as DNA: TGTGCCAGTGTTGGACTAGCGGAGACCCAGTACTTC. The rearrangement links TRBV6-1 to TRBJ2-5; 9 bases are a match to TRBD2. The CDR3 runs 12 residues. The V segment lost 9 bases and the J segment 5 bases; nucleotides outside the gene matches: 4. The germline V gene has CDR1 MNHNS and CDR2 SASEGT.

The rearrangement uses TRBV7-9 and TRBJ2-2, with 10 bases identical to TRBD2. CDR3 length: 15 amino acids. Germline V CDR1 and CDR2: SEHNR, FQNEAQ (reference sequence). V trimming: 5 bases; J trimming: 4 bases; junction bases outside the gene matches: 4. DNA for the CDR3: TGTGCCAGCAGCATCCCTAGCGGGGGCACCGGGGAGCTGTTTTTT. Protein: CASSIPSGGTGELFF.

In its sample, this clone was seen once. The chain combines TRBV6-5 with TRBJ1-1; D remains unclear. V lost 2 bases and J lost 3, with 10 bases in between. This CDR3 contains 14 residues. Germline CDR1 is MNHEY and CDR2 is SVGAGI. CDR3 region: CASSYRAEDTEAFF. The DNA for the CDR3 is TGTGCCAGCAGTTACCGGGCGGAGGACACTGAAGCTTTCTTT.

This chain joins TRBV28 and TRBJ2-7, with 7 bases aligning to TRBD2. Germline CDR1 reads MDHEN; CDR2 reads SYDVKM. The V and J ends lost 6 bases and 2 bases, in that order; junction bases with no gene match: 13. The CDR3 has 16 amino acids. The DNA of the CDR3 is TGTGCCAGCAGGTCTGGGGGGGGGACTAAAACCTACGAGCAGTACTTC. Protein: CASRSGGGTKTYEQYF.

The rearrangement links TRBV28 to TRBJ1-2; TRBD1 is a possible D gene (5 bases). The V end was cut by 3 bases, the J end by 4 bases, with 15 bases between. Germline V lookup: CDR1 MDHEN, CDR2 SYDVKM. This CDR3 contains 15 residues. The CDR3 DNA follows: TGTGCCAGCAGTTTTGACAGCCAGTCTCGCTATGGCTACACCTTC. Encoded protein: CASSFDSQSRYGYTF.

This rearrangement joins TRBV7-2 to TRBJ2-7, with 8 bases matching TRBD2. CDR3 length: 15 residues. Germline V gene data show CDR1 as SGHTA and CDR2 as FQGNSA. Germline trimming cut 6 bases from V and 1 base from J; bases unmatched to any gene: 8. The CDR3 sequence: CASSILAGLSYEQYF. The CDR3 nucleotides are TGTGCCAGCAGTATTCTAGCGGGCCTTTCCTACGAGCAGTACTTC.

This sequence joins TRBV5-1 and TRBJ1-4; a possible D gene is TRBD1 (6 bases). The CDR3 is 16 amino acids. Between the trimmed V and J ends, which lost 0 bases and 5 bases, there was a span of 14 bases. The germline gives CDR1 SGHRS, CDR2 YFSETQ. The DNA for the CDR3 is TGCGCCAGCAGCTTGGATGTACAGGGAAGGAATGAAAAACTGTTTTTT. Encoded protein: CASSLDVQGRNEKLFF.

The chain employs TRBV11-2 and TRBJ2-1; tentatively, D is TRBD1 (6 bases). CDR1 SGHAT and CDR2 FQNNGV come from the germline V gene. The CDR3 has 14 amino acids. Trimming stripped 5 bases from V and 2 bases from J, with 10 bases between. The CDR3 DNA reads TGTGCCAGCAGCCCGGACAGAGCCTACAATGAGCAGTTCTTC. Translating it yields CASSPDRAYNEQFF.

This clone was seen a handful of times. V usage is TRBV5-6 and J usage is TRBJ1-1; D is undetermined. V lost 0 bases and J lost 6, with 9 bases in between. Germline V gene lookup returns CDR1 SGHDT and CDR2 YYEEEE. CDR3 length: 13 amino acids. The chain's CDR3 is CASSLGGKPEAFF. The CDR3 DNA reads TGTGCCAGCAGCTTGGGAGGAAAACCTGAAGCTTTCTTT.

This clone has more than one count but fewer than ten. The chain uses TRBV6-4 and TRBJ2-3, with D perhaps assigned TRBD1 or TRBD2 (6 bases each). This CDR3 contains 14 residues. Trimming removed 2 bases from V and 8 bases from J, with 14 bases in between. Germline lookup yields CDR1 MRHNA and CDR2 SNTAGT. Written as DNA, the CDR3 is TGTGCCAGCAGTGACGCCCCGGGGGCAGGTACGCAGTATTTT. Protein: CASSDAPGAGTQYF.

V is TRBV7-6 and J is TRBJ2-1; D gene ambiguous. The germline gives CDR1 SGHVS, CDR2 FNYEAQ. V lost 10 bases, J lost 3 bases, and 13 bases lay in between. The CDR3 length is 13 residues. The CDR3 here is CATQKGFYNEQFF. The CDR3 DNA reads TGTGCCACCCAAAAGGGCTTCTACAATGAGCAGTTCTTC.